This T cell receptor (beta chain) emerged from a study of blood T cell repertoires in COVID-19. Study-level information: In each case, the material was cDNA or gDNA derived from T cells, B-cell-depleted T cells, or PBMCs.

Original handling: Counts of nucleated cells, estimated from reference gene primer amplification, were obtained. TCRdb's copy holds only in-frame clones and misses some; the assay was immunoSEQ multiplex PCR. The V and J calls and the clone size are those of that table, but D and trimming were determined from the DNA. The profile shows approximately 210,000 clones, roughly four fifths of them singletons. This sequence was found in a woman aged 45-59 years with active or convalescent COVID-19. Material for sequencing was peripheral blood.

The DNA for the CDR3 is TGTGCCAGCAGCTCAAGCGGGGGAGTTGATACGCAGTATTTT. It translates to CASSSSGGVDTQYF. This chain connects TRBV7-7 to TRBJ2-3; TRBD2 matches at 8 bases. Trimming removed 4 bases from V and 6 bases from J; junction bases left unmatched: 6. CDR1 is SSHAT, CDR2 FNYEAQ, per germline (reference sequence). The CDR3 extends over 14 amino acids. Full variable domain (remainder filled in from reference TRBV7-7 and TRBJ2-3): GAGVSQSPRYKVTKRGQDVTLRCDPISSHATLYWYQQALGQGPEFLTYFNYEAQPDKSGLPSDRFSAERPEGSISTLTIQRTEQRDSAMYRCASSSSGGVDTQYFGPGTRLTVL.